This T cell receptor (beta chain) was sequenced during a study of CD4 T cells in relation to SARS-CoV-2 and coronaviruses. The overall study: PBMCs were cultured with antigen for nine to ten days before TCR beta sequencing. The HLA restriction of the shared crossreactive spike epitopes was mapped.

CD4+ T cells from unexposed donors were obtained before the COVID-19 pandemic (2011-2018). After more than eight days of culture, CD4+ T cells were isolated. As cell numbers allowed, unexposed-donor CD4+ T cells faced SARS-CoV-2 S/N and four cold-coronavirus spikes. Note on this clone: Its cognate antigen is unknown.

Germline loops: CDR1 SGHVS, CDR2 FQNEAQ. With 5 bases removed from V and 4 bases from J, the gap between germline ends came to 14 bases. The length of the CDR3 is 14 residues. Method: immunoSEQ multiplex PCR; TCRdb's copy keeps in-frame clones and lacks some. Here the sample spans about 22,000 clones, roughly 70% being singletons. The chain joins TRBV7-8 to TRBJ1-1; maybe TRBD1 (6 bases). The source of this sequence is a human donor in good health. Specimen: CD4+ T cells from PBMCs, cultured in vitro. The CDR3 loop is CASSVTGVGTEAFF. Here the CDR3 DNA reads TGTGCCAGCAGCGTGACAGGTGTGGGCACTGAAGCTTTCTTT. The variable domain in full, completed from reference TRBV7-8 and TRBJ1-1, reads GAGVSQSPRYKVAKRGQDVALRCDPISGHVSLFWYQQALGQGPEFLTYFQNEAQLDKSGLPSDRFFAERPEGSVSTLKIQRTQQEDSAVYLCASSVTGVGTEAFFGQGTRLTVV.